This TCR beta chain was sequenced in a study of STAT3 mutations in large granular lymphocyte leukemia (dated by TCRdb to about 2019). The study in broad terms: Roughly half of the T-LGLL patients who were sequenced longitudinally carried canonical activating STAT3 mutations. One or more immunosuppressive therapy regimens were given to more than half of T-LGLL patients, and hematologic response was seen in around 40% of the treated patients. To reconstruct clonal hierarchy and dynamics, serial deep sequencing of TCRbeta CDR3 and STAT3 was performed in patients with T-cell large granular lymphocyte leukemia. From an initial cohort of about 220 LGL patients, 15 to 20 representative T-LGLL cases were selected for longitudinal TCRbeta and STAT3 sequencing. Two patients with natural killer LGL leukemia were also sequenced longitudinally as controls within the study. On average, sequencing was done at around 3.6 time points per patient, with the number of samplings ranging from 2 to 8.

Notes on this clone: It has no known antigen specificity. No quality values exist for individual bases; no much larger clone is one base distant.

The same DNA, extracted from blood mononuclear cells, served for both the TCR sequencing and the STAT3 sequencing. TCRbeta libraries were sequenced on an Illumina MiSeq, and an average of around 41,000 productive templates per sample was obtained. Multiplex PCR amplification was used to generate TCRbeta CDR3 libraries with the immunoSEQ assay. For the original study's pipeline: Repertoire diversity was calculated as previously defined, and values close to 0 indicated extremely monoclonal samples. The source is immuneACCESS, and TCRdb retained only in-frame sequences with V and J called. Part of the clones is not carried over; for the studies checked, unresolved V genes explain less than half of this, and the remainder is unexplained. V, J and clone size are those of that table, while D and trimming were read from the DNA. A total of about 16,000 clones appear in this sample, roughly 81% of them only once. 8.6% of the sample lies in the top ten.

According to the germline V gene (reference sequence), CDR1 reads SGHNT and CDR2 reads YYREEE. V gives up 9 bases and J gives up 5 bases, and the segment between their germline ends measures 15 bases. From the cysteine through the phenylalanine, the CDR3 covers 13 amino acids. Here the CDR3 DNA is all that survives: 39 bases in frame from base 1. Results and caveats for the whole study, not just this receptor: TCR clonotype switching after therapy was observed in about 35% of the 18 patients, and all newly emerging clones were found to be STAT3 wild type. The linking of therapy response to changes in TCR clonal burden was complicated by variable intervals between samplings and differing treatment regimens. Persisting codominant clonotypes in some patients meant a small but highly pathogenic clone may have been missed. Because no samples were available when a clone first appeared, clonal expansion was inferred from samplings taken at other points. The burden of the dominant TCR clone was higher than the STAT3 mutant burden in several patients, which suggests that the STAT3 mutation arose secondarily inside a clone that had already expanded. At least one immunodominant TCRbeta clonotype was present in every T-LGLL patient, and multiple immunodominant subclonotypes appeared in about half of the T-LGLL patients.

What was sequenced was peripheral blood mononuclear cells. The chain is encoded by TRBV5-4 joined to TRBJ2-1; the D gene is not confidently resolved. The source is a man aged 45-65 years with T-cell large granular lymphocyte leukemia. Some clones in this sample may be carry-over from other donors' samples. The age is the age at diagnosis. The nucleotide sequence is given as TGTGCCAATTATGCGGCCCCCCACAATGAGCAGTTCTTC. Its protein product is CANYAAPHNEQFF.